Shown below are 25 T cell receptor beta chains from a single sample sequenced in a study of CD8 T cells in Susac syndrome. RNA was extracted with the RNeasy kit, and a quantity of about 0.45 to 1 ug was reverse transcribed using random hexamers. TCRdb reprocessed the immunoSEQ multiplex PCR reads with MiXCR, giving one entry per CDR3 protein. In the table there are 90,000 to 150,000 distinct CDR3 sequences, 80% to 95% of which are singletons. The source material was CD4+ T cells from PBMCs. The origin of the receptors is a human donor in good health.

CDR3 region: CSVAVAGGYNEQFF. Here the CDR3 DNA reads TGCAGCGTTGCAGTAGCGGGAGGCTACAATGAGCAGTTCTTC. The rearrangement uses TRBV29-1 and TRBJ2-1; 10 bases are a match to TRBD2. Germline V gene data show CDR1 as SQVTM and CDR2 as ANQGSEA. V dropped 4 bases and J dropped 3; count of bases not matched to a gene: 3. The CDR3 length is 14 residues.

The rearrangement links TRBV23-1 to TRBJ1-5; D gene unclear. TRBV23-1 is annotated as an ORF whose role is uncertain. Between the trimmed V and J ends, which lost 1 base and 4 bases, there was a span of 11 bases. The CDR3 length is 15 residues. CDR3 in DNA: TGCGCCAGCAGTCAATGGCCGGATACTAATCAGCCCCAGCATTTT. Translated, it gives CASSQWPDTNQPQHF.

This clonotype was seen a single time. The V and J genes are TRBV5-6 and TRBJ2-1; possible D gene TRBD1, 6 bases. Germline CDR1 SGHDT, CDR2 YYEEEE. The CDR3 consists of 16 residues. V lost 0 bases to trimming and J lost 3 bases, with 13 bases between them. The CDR3 sequence: CASSLGGGAGYNEQFF. The CDR3 nucleotides are TGTGCCAGCAGCTTGGGTGGGGGCGCCGGCTACAATGAGCAGTTCTTC.

The chain joins TRBV5-1 to TRBJ1-1; maybe TRBD1 (6 bases). The CDR3 loop spans 16 amino acids. The germline V and J ends were trimmed by 5 bases and 2 bases, with 19 bases remaining between them. Germline V lookup: CDR1 SGHRS, CDR2 YFSETQ. The CDR3 sequence is CASSPEVTGLNTEAFF. CDR3 nucleotide sequence: TGCGCCAGCAGTCCGGAAGTTACAGGGCTCAACACTGAAGCTTTCTTT.

The rearrangement uses TRBV7-2 and TRBJ1-1, with D maybe TRBD1 (5 bases). In germline, CDR1 is SGHTA, CDR2 FQGNSA. The V gene lost 1 base and the J gene lost 7 bases, with 19 bases spanning the gap. The CDR3 is 16 amino acids. This chain's CDR3 is CASSLDPPGPPVEAFF. CDR3 bases: TGTGCCAGCAGCTTAGACCCCCCGGGGCCGCCAGTTGAAGCTTTCTTT.

V usage is TRBV20-1 and J usage is TRBJ2-7, with 8 bases identical to TRBD1. The CDR3 totals 13 residues. Germline V gene lookup returns CDR1 DFQATT and CDR2 SNEGSKA (reference sequence). V was pared by 4 bases and J by 2 bases, with 4 bases of the junction left unmatched. The CDR3 coding sequence is TGCAGTGCTAAAGGACAGGGCCCCTACGAGCAGTACTTC. It specifies CSAKGQGPYEQYF.

The V gene is TRBV23-1, the J gene TRBJ1-2; D is ambiguous. TRBV23-1 is recorded as an ORF, its role being uncertain. Trimming shortened V by 4 bases and J by 0 bases, and 12 bases separated the two germline ends. The CDR3 runs to 15 residues. CDR3 DNA: TGCGCCAGCAGTCGCCCGGTCCGAGCTAACTATGGCTACACCTTC. This codes for CASSRPVRANYGYTF.

This sequence joins TRBV5-1 and TRBJ2-1; no definite D call. V shed 3 bases and J shed 5 bases, with 9 bases lying between them. The CDR3 has 13 residues. The germline V gene has CDR1 SGHRS and CDR2 YFSETQ. Here the CDR3 DNA reads TGCGCCAGCAGCTCACAAGATCACAATGAGCAGTTCTTC. It encodes CASSSQDHNEQFF.

The genes are TRBV6-2 or TRBV6-3 and TRBJ2-1; 9 nucleotides match TRBD2. The CDR3 extends over 13 amino acids. Germline V gene sequence: CDR1 MNHEY, CDR2 SVGEGT. Trimming removed 7 bases from V and 6 bases from J; junction bases left unmatched: 4. This CDR3 reads CASTRTSVNEQFF. In DNA, the CDR3 is TGTGCCAGCACGAGGACTAGCGTCAATGAGCAGTTCTTC.

The chain uses TRBV7-2 and TRBJ1-1; weak D call: TRBD1 (5 bases). The CDR3 is 13 amino acids. The germline CDR1 and CDR2 sequences are SGHTA and FQGNSA. V was trimmed by 1 base and J by 5 bases, leaving 8 bases between them. This chain's CDR3 is CASSLGRETEAFF. For the CDR3, the DNA is TGTGCCAGCAGCTTAGGCAGGGAAACTGAAGCTTTCTTT. Full variable domain (missing parts from reference TRBV7-2 and TRBJ1-1): GAGVSQSPSNKVTEKGKDVELRCDPISGHTALYWYRQSLGQGLEFLIYFQGNSAPDKSGLPSDRFSAERTGGSVSTLTIQRTQQEDSAVYLCASSLGRETEAFFGQGTRLTVV.

This clonotype was counted once. This chain uses TRBV2 with TRBJ2-7; 7 bases agree with TRBD1. Germline lookup yields CDR1 SNHLY and CDR2 FYNNEI. The CDR3 loop spans 13 amino acids. V lost 4 bases, J lost 5 bases, and 5 bases stayed unmatched. The CDR3: CASSVNRGHEQYF. The CDR3 DNA follows: TGTGCCAGCAGTGTAAACAGGGGACACGAGCAGTACTTC.

This chain joins TRBV29-1 and TRBJ2-5, with D unresolved. Germline V gene lookup returns CDR1 SQVTM and CDR2 ANQGSEA. V lost 6 bases and J 3 bases, leaving 14 bases between the germline ends. The CDR3 is 13 amino acids. The CDR3 nucleotides read TGCAGCGTGGCGACGCTCCTTGAAGAGACCCAGTACTTC. Protein: CSVATLLEETQYF. Full variable domain (missing parts from reference TRBV29-1 and TRBJ2-5): SAVISQKPSRDICQRGTSLTIQCQVDSQVTMMFWYRQQPGQSLTLIATANQGSEATYESGFVIDKFPISRPNLTFSTLTVSNMSPEDSSIYLCSVATLLEETQYFGPGTRLLVL.

V usage is TRBV5-6 and J usage is TRBJ1-1, with a tentative D call TRBD1 (5 bases). The germline CDR1 and CDR2 sequences are SGHDT and YYEEEE. V dropped 1 base and J dropped 0 bases, with 7 bases sitting between them. The CDR3 is 14 amino acids. The DNA of the CDR3 is TGTGCCAGCAGCTTGAGACAGATGAACACTGAAGCTTTCTTT. Its protein is CASSLRQMNTEAFF.

The chain uses TRBV19 and TRBJ1-2; D is unresolved. This CDR3 is built from 14 residues. Germline CDR1 LNHDA, CDR2 SQIVND (reference sequence). V was clipped by 5 bases and J by 3 bases, with 13 bases between them. The CDR3 here is CASSERDLDYGYTF. CDR3 nucleotides: TGTGCCAGTAGTGAACGTGACCTTGACTATGGCTACACCTTC.

The CDR3 coding sequence is TGCAGTGCTAGAGATCCGGCTAGCGGGGTTAGGTCCTACAATGAGCAGTTCTTC. Amino acids: CSARDPASGVRSYNEQFF. This sequence joins TRBV20-1 and TRBJ2-1, with TRBD2 matching over 9 bases. Per germline, CDR1 DFQATT and CDR2 SNEGSKA (reference sequence). V was clipped by 0 bases and J by 1 base; unmatched bases: 10. This CDR3 contains 18 residues.

The rearrangement uses TRBV29-1 and TRBJ1-1; D gene uncertain. The V end lost 4 bases, the J end lost 7 bases, and 10 bases lay between the germline ends. CDR3 length: 11 residues. Germline V gene lookup returns CDR1 SQVTM and CDR2 ANQGSEA. The CDR3 coding sequence is TGCAGCGTTGGCTTTAAGGGTGAAGCTTTCTTT. This sequence encodes CSVGFKGEAFF. The full variable domain, in which reference TRBV29-1 and TRBJ1-1 provide the parts outside the CDR3, is SAVISQKPSRDICQRGTSLTIQCQVDSQVTMMFWYRQQPGQSLTLIATANQGSEATYESGFVIDKFPISRPNLTFSTLTVSNMSPEDSSIYLCSVGFKGEAFFGQGTRLTVV.

The chain combines TRBV12-3 or TRBV12-4 with TRBJ2-1, with D possibly TRBD1 on 5 matching bases. The CDR3 consists of 14 residues. V lost 3 bases and J 3 bases, leaving 9 bases between the germline ends. The CDR3 is CASSFTGVYNEQFF. The DNA for the CDR3 is TGTGCCAGCAGTTTCACAGGAGTCTACAATGAGCAGTTCTTC.

This sequence joins TRBV7-8 and TRBJ2-5; the D call may be TRBD1 or TRBD2 (5 bases each). CDR1 SGHVS and CDR2 FQNEAQ come from the germline V gene. This CDR3 contains 14 residues. V was trimmed by 5 bases and J by 5 bases, leaving 15 bases between them. CDR3 sequence reads: CASSPGPTGETQYF. The CDR3, as DNA: TGTGCCAGCAGCCCGGGACCCACGGGGGAGACCCAGTACTTC. The full variable domain, its missing parts supplied by reference TRBV7-8 and TRBJ2-5, is GAGVSQSPRYKVAKRGQDVALRCDPISGHVSLFWYQQALGQGPEFLTYFQNEAQLDKSGLPSDRFFAERPEGSVSTLKIQRTQQEDSAVYLCASSPGPTGETQYFGPGTRLLVL.

The rearrangement links TRBV20-1 to TRBJ1-1, with no clear D. Trimming took off 3 bases at V and 1 base at J, with 12 bases between the two ends. CDR3 length: 14 residues. Germline CDR1 reads DFQATT; CDR2 reads SNEGSKA (reference sequence). The CDR3 reads CSARRGKSNTEAFF. The CDR3 nucleotides are TGCAGTGCTAGGCGGGGAAAATCGAACACTGAAGCTTTCTTT.

This rearrangement joins TRBV6-5 to TRBJ1-2; TRBD1 agrees at 7 bases. V lost 7 bases to trimming and J lost 7 bases; unmatched junction nucleotides: 9. Per the germline V gene, CDR1 is MNHEY and CDR2 is SVGAGI. This CDR3 contains 13 residues. The CDR3 is CASTHGTDRGYTF. In nucleotides, the CDR3 is TGTGCCAGCACCCACGGGACAGACCGTGGCTACACCTTC.

This clonotype was seen only once. The rearrangement uses TRBV5-6 and TRBJ1-5, with D tentatively TRBD1 (5 bases). Germline CDR1 SGHDT, CDR2 YYEEEE. V was clipped by 2 bases and J by 2 bases, with 14 bases between them. The CDR3 contains 16 residues. The CDR3 protein is CASSLRVGQGNQPQHF. The CDR3 bases are TGTGCCAGCAGCTTACGGGTCGGACAAGGCAATCAGCCCCAGCATTTT.

The chain couples TRBV7-9 to TRBJ1-5; TRBD1 is a possible D gene (5 bases). Trimming took 0 bases from V and 3 from J, leaving 9 bases between them. The CDR3 length is 15 residues. Germline CDR1 SEHNR, CDR2 FQNEAQ (reference sequence). The CDR3 DNA sequence: TGTGCCAGCAGCTTAGCGACAGCCTACAATCAGCCCCAGCATTTT. This encodes CASSLATAYNQPQHF.

V and J are TRBV20-1 and TRBJ1-1, with a tentative D call TRBD1 (5 bases). Germline V gene sequence: CDR1 DFQATT, CDR2 SNEGSKA (reference sequence). Trimming left V 4 bases short and J 1 base short, with 13 bases between. This CDR3 contains 14 residues. The CDR3 region is CSATPGVGNTEAFF. The CDR3 region has the DNA TGCAGTGCTACTCCGGGGGTGGGGAACACTGAAGCTTTCTTT.

The rearrangement joins TRBV29-1 to TRBJ2-3, with TRBD2 matching over 7 bases. This CDR3 region has 14 residues. Germline V gives CDR1 SQVTM, CDR2 ANQGSEA. V was clipped by 8 bases and J by 3 bases; unmatched bases: 11. The chain's CDR3 is CSSGEGGSTDTQYF. The CDR3 DNA is TGCAGCTCGGGGGAGGGCGGGAGTACAGATACGCAGTATTTT.

J is TRBJ2-1 and V is TRBV19; 10 nucleotides match TRBD2. Germline lookup yields CDR1 LNHDA and CDR2 SQIVND (reference sequence). Unmatched junction bases numbered 7, after V lost 6 bases and J lost 8 bases. The CDR3 runs to 14 residues. DNA of the CDR3: TGTGCCAGTAGCTGGACTAGCGGCCGCGATGAGCAGTTCTTC. Translation gives CASSWTSGRDEQFF.